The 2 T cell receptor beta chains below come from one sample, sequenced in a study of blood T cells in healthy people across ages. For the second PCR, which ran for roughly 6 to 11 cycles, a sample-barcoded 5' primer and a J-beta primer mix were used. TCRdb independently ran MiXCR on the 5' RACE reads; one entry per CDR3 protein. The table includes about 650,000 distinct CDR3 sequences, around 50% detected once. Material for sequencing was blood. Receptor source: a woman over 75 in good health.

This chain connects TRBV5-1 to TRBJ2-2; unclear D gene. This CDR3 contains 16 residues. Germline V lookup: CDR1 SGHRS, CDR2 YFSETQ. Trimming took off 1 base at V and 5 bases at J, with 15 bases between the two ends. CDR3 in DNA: TGCGCCAGCAGCTTGAGGGCTGCCATGGGAACCGGGGAGCTGTTTTTT. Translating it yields CASSLRAAMGTGELFF.

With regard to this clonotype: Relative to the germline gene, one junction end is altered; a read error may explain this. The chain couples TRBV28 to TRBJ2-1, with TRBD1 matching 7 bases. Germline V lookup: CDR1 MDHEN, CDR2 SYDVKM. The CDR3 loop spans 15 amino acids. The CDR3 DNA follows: TGCGCCAGCAGTCCCCAGGGGGTCCACTACAATGAGCAGTTCTTC. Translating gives CASSPQGVHYNEQFF.